The entry below gives a single T cell receptor beta chain sequence along with its context. This clonotype has at least ten counts. This receptor's antigen is unknown. No clone much larger than this one lies a single base away; base qualities are absent. These data come from a study of T cells in Graves' hyperthyroidism and ophthalmopathy (dated by TCRdb to the late 2010s). For context, the study as a whole: Peripheral blood was collected at initial diagnosis, before any treatment. The paper describes TCR Vbeta CDR3 sequencing of roughly 130 peripheral blood samples, made up of 40 to 45 ophthalmopathy patients, some 80 hyperthyroidism patients and about 17 progressor patients. Once sampling was done, hyperthyroidism patients were given methimazole at a starting dose of 30 mg daily, whereas ophthalmopathy patients were given high-dose intravenous methylprednisolone. In several Graves' hyperthyroidism patients, the study also compared T-cell repertoires from thyroid tissue with T-cell repertoires from blood. Whether ophthalmopathy could be predicted prospectively was tested in an independent validation cohort made up of approximately 19 hyperthyroidism patients plus 17 patients who later progressed to ophthalmopathy. TCR V-J signatures able to tell the groups apart were searched for in a discovery cohort of 100 or so patients, of whom roughly 42 had Graves' ophthalmopathy and around 57 had stable Graves' hyperthyroidism. The approximately 98 discovery patients were randomly divided into training and test sets at a 7:3 ratio.

TCR beta CDR3 regions were amplified from RNA transcripts. A first-round RT-PCR of the TCR CDR3 used the HTBI primer set with the Qiagen OneStep RT-PCR kit. Libraries were constructed in a second round of multiplex PCR, after which size selection and purification were carried out. Sequencing of the libraries was done on an Illumina HiSeq2000 using paired-end 100 bp reads. Per the source publication's procedure: SOAPnuke was used to process the raw data, throwing out any read that contained adapters or uncalled bases, had a mean Phred below 15, or lacked an exact constant-primer or identifier match. High-quality paired reads were merged with COPE v1.2.5, and unique nucleotide sequences were defined as clonotypes. Clonotypes were aligned to IMGT TRBV, TRBD and TRBJ reference segments using MiTCR v1.1. Only V-J combinations with frequency above 0.0001, covering roughly 99% of repertoires, were analysed. A TCS score was defined as the ratio between F50 (clonal expansion) and ExV (chaos), using BLOSUM62-based TCRdist between CDR3 peptides within each V-J. Welch's t-statistics and random forest reduced fewer than 550 V-J features to 10 to 15, which were used in a naive Bayes classifier (R e1071). TCRdb reanalyzed the raw reads on its own, using fastp at Q25 for trimming and MiXCR for clone calling, and kept in-frame beta chains. Entries that share a CDR3 protein sequence are merged under the most common genes and DNA. The authors' filters were not applied to this entry. The sample includes some 600,000 distinct CDR3 sequences, with about 14% observed a single time. The top ten hold roughly 5.5% of the sample.

Hyperthyroidism patients were newly diagnosed, had a disease duration of under 2 months, and were aged 18 to 65 years. Patients with uncontrolled infections, other autoimmune diseases, pregnancy or lactation were excluded. Diagnoses were established on the basis of clinical symptoms, serum thyroxine and TRAb, thyroid ultrasound, and orbital computed tomography. Blood from progressor patients was drawn when they were first diagnosed with hyperthyroidism, before any ophthalmopathy symptoms appeared. PBMCs were separated from roughly 9.6 ml of fresh peripheral blood using Ficoll-Paque density gradient centrifugation. Progressor patients were initially diagnosed with Graves' hyperthyroidism and developed ophthalmopathy during follow-up. Trizol reagent was used to extract total RNA, and RNA quality was then checked on an Agilent 2100 Bioanalyzer. Paper-wide results and their limitations: A model built on a 13 V-J signature distinguished ophthalmopathy from stable hyperthyroidism, reaching around 90% sensitivity and about 81% specificity in cross-validation and 80%/75% in testing. During validation, the model predicted progression to ophthalmopathy a median of roughly six months ahead of onset, with approximately 70% sensitivity and about 72% specificity. No statistical method was used to fix the sample size in advance, and group allocation was not hidden from the investigators. Most expanded thyroid clonotypes (frequency above 0.001) were also detected in blood, suggesting blood repertoires may reflect thyroid immune responses.

Taken from the germline V gene, the CDR1 and CDR2 loops are SQVTM and ANQGSEA. V and J lose 7 bases and 0 bases, and a span of 9 bases separates them. The CDR3 spans 12 residues, from the cysteine through the phenylalanine. Just CDR3 DNA is preserved here, 36 bases in frame from base 1. This TCR derives from a woman between 25 and 40 years old with Graves' hyperthyroidism that later progressed to Graves' ophthalmopathy. The rearranged chain carries TRBV29-1 and TRBJ1-1; the D gene identity is not certain. The sample consisted of blood. The CDR3 region reads CSATILNTEAFF. The nucleotides are TGCAGCGCCACGATCCTGAACACTGAAGCTTTCTTT.